Following are 18 T cell receptor beta chains from one sample sequenced in a study of OX40 agonist ivuxolimab in advanced cancers. The library was built by means of the immunoSEQ multiplex PCR assay. Imported from immuneACCESS, the table was reduced by TCRdb to in-frame sequences with V and J called. These copies leave out some clones; in studies compared against another copy, an unresolved V gene accounts for under half, and the cause of the remainder is not known. Present in this sample are under 95,000 clones, 86% of which were seen just once. The ten biggest clones cover 6.9% of the sample. Sequenced here: CD4+ or CD8+ T cells sorted from blood, sampled in a trial of the OX40 agonist ivuxolimab. The receptors derive from an adult with an advanced solid tumor such as melanoma, head and neck, liver or kidney cancer.

The chain is built from TRBV19 and TRBJ2-1, with a possible D match to TRBD2 (6 bases). There are 15 residues in the CDR3. V lost 9 bases to trimming and J lost 0 bases, with 15 bases between them. Germline V gene data show CDR1 as LNHDA and CDR2 as SQIVND (reference sequence). CDR3 amino acids: CASHSGDSSYNEQFF. The CDR3 coding sequence is TGTGCCAGCCACTCGGGGGATAGCTCCTACAATGAGCAGTTCTTC.

This sequence joins TRBV30 and TRBJ2-7, with D perhaps being TRBD1 or TRBD2 (5 bases each). This CDR3 comprises 15 residues. The germline CDR1 and CDR2 sequences are GTSNPN and SVGIG (reference sequence). Deletions cut 0 bases from V and 0 bases from J, with 12 bases between. CDR3 sequence reads: CAWSVMGVSSYEQYF. CDR3 nucleotides: TGTGCCTGGAGTGTAATGGGGGTTAGCTCCTACGAGCAGTACTTC.

This chain links TRBV28 with TRBJ1-4; D remains ambiguous. CDR1 is MDHEN and CDR2 is SYDVKM in the germline V gene. This CDR3 is 16 amino acids long. The V end was cut by 8 bases, the J end by 3 bases, with 19 bases between. The CDR3 sequence is CASLPGPTVANEKLFF. As DNA, the CDR3 is TGTGCCAGCCTTCCGGGTCCCACCGTGGCTAATGAAAAACTGTTTTTT.

The chain's CDR3 is CAWSVPGGGYTF. CDR3 bases: TGTGCCTGGAGTGTACCAGGCGGTGGCTACACCTTC. This sequence joins TRBV30 and TRBJ1-2; D gene uncertain. Trimming took off 0 bases at V and 7 bases at J, with 9 bases between the two ends. Germline V CDR1 and CDR2: GTSNPN, SVGIG (reference sequence). This CDR3 spans 12 amino acids.

The DNA of the CDR3 is TGTGCCAGTAACACAGGGTCTTCTGGAAACACCATATATTTT. This gives the protein CASNTGSSGNTIYF. The V and J genes are TRBV19 and TRBJ1-3; D is possibly TRBD1 (6 bases). CDR3 size: 14 residues. CDR1 is LNHDA, CDR2 SQIVND, per germline (reference sequence). Trimming removed 7 bases from V and 1 base from J, with 11 bases in between.

The CDR3 is CASSIGAGPGYEQYF. In DNA form, the CDR3 reads TGTGCCAGTAGTATTGGGGCGGGACCTGGCTACGAGCAGTACTTC. J is TRBJ2-7 and V is TRBV19; D may be TRBD2 (6 bases). Germline CDR1 and CDR2: LNHDA and SQIVND (reference sequence). The CDR3 contains 15 residues. V lost 3 bases and J 3 bases, leaving 15 bases between the germline ends.

The J gene is TRBJ1-2, the V gene TRBV29-1; 7 bases map to TRBD1. The CDR3 sequence is 13 residues long. Germline CDR1 SQVTM, CDR2 ANQGSEA. Losses at the gene ends were 7 bases for V and 4 bases for J; bases not matched to a gene: 9. In DNA form, the CDR3 reads TGCAGCGCTACCCCGACAGGGAGCTATGGCTACACCTTC. This translates into CSATPTGSYGYTF.

Details on this clone: Other nucleotide sequences from this sample produce the same CDR3. The chain joins TRBV5-1 to TRBJ2-5, with 9 bases that match TRBD1. Germline V gives CDR1 SGHRS, CDR2 YFSETQ. Trimming cost V 4 bases and J 5 bases; bases outside gene matches: 15. The CDR3 sequence is 17 residues long. The CDR3 sequence is CASSRGSGTGGRETQYF. CDR3 DNA: TGCGCCAGCAGCCGGGGATCCGGAACAGGGGGCAGGGAGACCCAGTACTTC. Variable domain in full (rest from reference TRBV5-1 and TRBJ2-5): KAGVTQTPRYLIKTRGQQVTLSCSPISGHRSVSWYQQTPGQGLQFLFEYFSETQRNKGNFPGRFSGRQFSNSRSEMNVSTLELGDSALYLCASSRGSGTGGRETQYFGPGTRLLVL.

The V gene is TRBV9, the J gene TRBJ1-2; tentatively, D is TRBD1 (5 bases). The CDR3 contains 14 residues. V dropped 1 base and J dropped 4 bases, with 11 bases sitting between them. From germline, CDR1 is SGDLS and CDR2 YYNGEE. The CDR3 DNA sequence: TGTGCCAGCAGCGTATGGCAGGGCGGCTATGGCTACACCTTC. Translated: CASSVWQGGYGYTF. Full variable domain (rest looked up from reference TRBV9 and TRBJ1-2): DSGVTQTPKHLITATGQRVTLRCSPRSGDLSVYWYQQSLDQGLQFLIQYYNGEERAKGNILERFSAQQFPDLHSELNLSSLELGDSALYFCASSVWQGGYGYTFGSGTRLTVV.

This clone was counted a few times. The V gene is TRBV5-1, the J gene TRBJ1-1, with TRBD1 matching over 10 bases. The CDR3 extends over 17 amino acids. Unmatched junction bases numbered 10, after V lost 4 bases and J lost 1 base. Germline V gene lookup returns CDR1 SGHRS and CDR2 YFSETQ. The CDR3 protein is CASSLWTGGKPNTEAFF. CDR3 in DNA: TGCGCCAGCAGCCTGTGGACAGGGGGAAAACCGAACACTGAAGCTTTCTTT.

The chain joins TRBV19 to TRBJ2-1; TRBD2 matches 10 bases. This CDR3 is 19 amino acids long. Trimming removed 1 base from V and 7 bases from J; junction bases left unmatched: 16. Germline V gene sequence: CDR1 LNHDA, CDR2 SQIVND (reference sequence). DNA of the CDR3: TGTGCCAGTAGTATAGGACTAGCGGGTTTCTTCAGGTCCCAAAATGAGCAGTTCTTC. This encodes CASSIGLAGFFRSQNEQFF.

This clone was detected only once. The rearrangement joins TRBV11-2 to TRBJ1-1; possible D gene TRBD1, 6 bases. The CDR3 has 15 residues. V was trimmed by 3 bases and J by 3 bases, leaving 14 bases between them. Germline assignment: CDR1 SGHAT and CDR2 FQNNGV. CDR3 coding DNA: TGTGCCAGCAGCTTGCGGGGGCCCTCGGACACTGAAGCTTTCTTT. It encodes CASSLRGPSDTEAFF.

The rearrangement links TRBV10-3 to TRBJ2-1; 8 bases line up with TRBD2. This CDR3 has 13 residues. V lost 7 bases and J lost 4; bases outside the gene matches: 3. The germline V gene has CDR1 ENHRY and CDR2 SYGVKD. Here the CDR3 reads CAITGGGYNEQFF. DNA for the CDR3: TGTGCCATCACTGGCGGGGGGTACAATGAGCAGTTCTTC.

The V gene is TRBV9, the J gene TRBJ2-1; a weak D match, TRBD1 (9 bases). Germline lookup yields CDR1 SGDLS and CDR2 YYNGEE. Trimming cost V 7 bases and J 4 bases, with 18 bases left between them. CDR3 length: 15 amino acids. The CDR3 region is CASGGGTGSYNEQFF. CDR3 sequence (DNA): TGTGCCAGCGGCGGGGGGACAGGGTCGTACAATGAGCAGTTCTTC. The complete variable domain, with remaining parts taken from reference TRBV9 and TRBJ2-1, reads DSGVTQTPKHLITATGQRVTLRCSPRSGDLSVYWYQQSLDQGLQFLIQYYNGEERAKGNILERFSAQQFPDLHSELNLSSLELGDSALYFCASGGGTGSYNEQFFGPGTRLTVL.

The rearrangement links TRBV6-1 to TRBJ1-2, with D unclear. The CDR3 spans 15 residues. Trimming stripped 0 bases from V and 4 bases from J, with 12 bases between. The germline gives CDR1 MNHNS, CDR2 SASEGT. CDR3 in amino acids: CASSEAAEPLYGYTF. CDR3 DNA: TGTGCCAGCAGTGAAGCGGCAGAACCCCTCTATGGCTACACCTTC.

This chain links TRBV18 with TRBJ1-1; 12 bases align to TRBD1. Germline V gives CDR1 KGHSH, CDR2 LQKENI. J lost 7 bases, V lost 1 base, and 7 bases had no gene match. The CDR3 is 16 residues long. CDR3 in amino acids: CASSPRGDRGLNEAFF. The DNA of the CDR3 is TGTGCCAGCTCACCACGTGGGGACAGGGGGCTCAATGAAGCTTTCTTT. The full variable domain, with the rest looked up from reference TRBV18 and TRBJ1-1, is NAGVMQNPRHLVRRRGQEARLRCSPMKGHSHVYWYRQLPEEGLKFMVYLQKENIIDESGMPKERFSAEFPKEGPSILRIQQVVRGDSAAYFCASSPRGDRGLNEAFFGQGTRLTVV.

V gene TRBV27 combines with J gene TRBJ1-1, with D hard to call. Trimming took off 5 bases at V and 4 bases at J, with 5 bases between the two ends. Germline loops: CDR1 MNHEY, CDR2 SMNVEV (reference sequence). The CDR3 covers 11 residues. This CDR3 is CASSEGTEAFF. The CDR3 bases are TGTGCCAGCAGTGAGGGCACTGAAGCTTTCTTT.

This chain uses TRBV5-6 with TRBJ1-2; a weak D match, TRBD1 (6 bases). Germline V CDR1 and CDR2: SGHDT, YYEEEE. Trimming took 3 bases from V and 3 from J, leaving 15 bases between them. The CDR3 totals 15 residues. DNA for the CDR3: TGTGCCAGCAGCTCCATGGGGGGGGCAGACTATGGCTACACCTTC. Translation: CASSSMGGADYGYTF.